Listed below are T cell receptor beta chains from one sample, sequenced in a study of T-cell reconstitution after alpha-beta-depleted transplantation in children. TCRdb reanalysed the PCR reads using MiXCR and keeps one entry per CDR3 protein. The sample holds 480,000 or so distinct CDR3 sequences; over 9.5% are singletons and the top ten take about 2%. The sequencing here drew on PBMCs, taken before TCRalphabeta/CD19-depleted stem cell transplant. The receptors stem from a child under 10 years old with inherited bone marrow failure, due to receive a stem cell transplant. CDR3s include the opening cysteine and the closing phenylalanine or tryptophan. A D gene is named only where the DNA matches it firmly. Some rows have no size entry. The others give once, few or many, or a class for an expanded clone.

>TRBD1|TRBV29-1|TRBJ2-7|many
CSVEDRGTYEQYF
TGCAGCGTTGAAGACAGGGGGACCTACGAGCAGTACTTC
>TRBD1|TRBV5-1|TRBJ1-2|few
CASSLAGTGDLREDYGYTF
TGCGCCAGCAGCTTGGCAGGGACAGGGGATCTCAGAGAGGACTATGGCTACACCTTC
>-|TRBV6-5|TRBJ1-1|many
CASSHPQTEAFF
TGTGCCAGCAGTCATCCCCAGACTGAAGCTTTCTTT
>-|TRBV20-1|TRBJ2-7|many
CSASVTSYEQYF
TGCAGTGCTAGCGTGACTAGCTACGAGCAGTACTTC
>TRBD1|TRBV4-3|TRBJ2-7|many
CASSHSLSGTANLYEQYF
TGCGCCAGCAGCCACTCCCTATCCGGGACAGCTAATCTCTACGAGCAGTACTTC
>TRBD2|TRBV7-2|TRBJ2-7|-
CASTLAGGDEQYF
TGTGCCAGCACTCTAGCGGGAGGGGACGAGCAGTACTTC
>-|TRBV12-3/TRBV12-4|TRBJ1-1|many
CASSVNKETEAFF
TGTGCCAGCAGTGTAAACAAGGAAACTGAAGCTTTCTTT
>-|TRBV4-1|TRBJ1-4|many
CASSQDGTAFNEKLFF
TGCGCCAGCAGCCAGGATGGGACGGCTTTTAATGAAAAACTGTTTTTT
>-|TRBV3-1|TRBJ1-1|few
CASSQHANTEAFF
TGTGCCAGCAGCCAACATGCGAACACTGAAGCTTTCTTT
>-|TRBV28|TRBJ2-3|few
CASSALSDRSTDTQYF
TGTGCCAGCAGTGCTCTCTCGGACCGTAGCACAGATACGCAGTATTTT
>TRBD2|TRBV5-6|TRBJ2-1|-
CASSPGTRSRSSYNEQFF
TGTGCCAGCAGCCCCGGGACTAGGTCCCGGAGCTCCTACAATGAGCAGTTCTTC
>TRBD2|TRBV30|TRBJ2-1|-
CAWSISGSPYNEQFF
TGTGCCTGGAGCATTAGCGGGAGCCCCTACAATGAGCAGTTCTTC
>-|TRBV12-3/TRBV12-4|TRBJ2-3|many
CASSPTSSPTDTQYF
TGTGCCAGCAGCCCCACTAGCAGCCCCACAGATACGCAGTATTTT
>-|TRBV5-4|TRBJ2-1|many
CASSPGHEQFF
TGTGCCAGCAGCCCCGGACACGAGCAGTTCTTC
>-|TRBV20-1|TRBJ2-7|many
CSAVQGTISYEQYF
TGCAGTGCCGTACAGGGGACTATCTCCTACGAGCAGTACTTC
>-|TRBV4-3|TRBJ1-2|few
CASSQDRVIYGYTF
TGCGCCAGCAGCCAAGATCGGGTAATCTATGGCTACACCTTC
>-|TRBV29-1|TRBJ2-1|many
CSVEYILPYNEQFF
TGCAGCGTTGAATATATCCTCCCCTACAATGAGCAGTTCTTC
>-|TRBV20-1|TRBJ1-6|-
CSAHISSYNSPLHF
TGCAGTGCTCATATCAGCTCCTATAATTCACCCCTCCACTTT
>-|TRBV20-1|TRBJ1-1|few
CSARGGLLPEAFF
TGCAGTGCTAGAGGGGGCTTATTGCCTGAAGCTTTCTTT
>-|TRBV27|TRBJ1-1|many
CASSLYSGVPTEAFF
TGTGCCAGCAGTTTATACTCTGGGGTGCCCACTGAAGCTTTCTTT
>TRBD2|TRBV7-8|TRBJ2-1|many
CASSLAHRLALDNEQFF
TGTGCCAGCAGCCTAGCCCACCGACTAGCACTTGACAATGAGCAGTTCTTC
>TRBD1|TRBV10-2|TRBJ1-6|many
CASRHGQGFNSPLHF
TGCGCCAGCCGACACGGACAGGGCTTTAATTCACCCCTCCACTTT
>TRBD2|TRBV12-3/TRBV12-4|TRBJ2-7|few
CASSGSGTSGGREQYF
TGTGCCAGCAGTGGCTCCGGGACTAGCGGTGGTAGGGAGCAGTACTTC
>-|TRBV28|TRBJ2-5|many
CASSFSGQETQYF
TGTGCCAGCAGTTTTAGCGGCCAAGAGACCCAGTACTTC